This record concerns one TCR beta chain sequence. Antigen unknown. The CDR3 consists of 18 residues. Losses at the gene ends were 3 bases for V and 5 bases for J; bases not matched to a gene: 14. CDR1 and CDR2 (germline): KGHSH, LQKENI. Measured with immunoSEQ multiplex PCR; TCRdb has only the in-frame clones, and not every one. The top ten hold around 0.61% of the sample, which has 1 million to 1.3 million clones, approximately 80% seen once. This entry belongs to a study of shared clonotypes between healthy human individuals. As for the study in general: Each donor's CD8 memory used one plate, CD8 naive two, each CD4 subset three.

The study's findings and limits: Researchers found naive subsets generally carried larger estimated richness than memory subsets. Depth of sequencing was expected to influence donor clonotype sharing.

The chain uses TRBV18 and TRBJ2-3, with 10 nucleotides matching TRBD1. This receptor was taken from a man younger than 30 in good health. Some clones in this sample may be carry-over from other donors' samples. The source material was memory CD4+ T cells from PBMCs. As for subset: CD45RA-negative fraction. The CDR3 sequence is CASSPVVLAGQGIDTQYF. CDR3 nucleotide sequence: TGTGCCAGCTCACCTGTGGTGCTCGCGGGACAGGGGATAGATACGCAGTATTTT.